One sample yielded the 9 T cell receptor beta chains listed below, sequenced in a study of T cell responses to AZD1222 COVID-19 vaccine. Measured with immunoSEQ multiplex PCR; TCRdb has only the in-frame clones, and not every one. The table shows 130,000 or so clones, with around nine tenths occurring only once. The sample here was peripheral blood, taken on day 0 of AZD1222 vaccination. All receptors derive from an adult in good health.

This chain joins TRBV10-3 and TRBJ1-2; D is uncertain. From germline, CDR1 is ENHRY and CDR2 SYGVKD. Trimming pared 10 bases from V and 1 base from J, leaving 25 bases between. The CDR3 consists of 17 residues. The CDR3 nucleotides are TGTGCCACCGAGCGGGGTGAGGGTACGGGGAATAACTATGGCTACACCTTC. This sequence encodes CATERGEGTGNNYGYTF.

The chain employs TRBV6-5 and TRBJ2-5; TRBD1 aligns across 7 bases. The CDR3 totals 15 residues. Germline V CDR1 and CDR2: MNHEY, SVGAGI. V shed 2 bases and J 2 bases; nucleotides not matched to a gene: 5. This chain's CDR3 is CASSYTRDRQETQYF. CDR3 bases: TGTGCCAGCAGTTACACGAGGGACAGACAAGAGACCCAGTACTTC.

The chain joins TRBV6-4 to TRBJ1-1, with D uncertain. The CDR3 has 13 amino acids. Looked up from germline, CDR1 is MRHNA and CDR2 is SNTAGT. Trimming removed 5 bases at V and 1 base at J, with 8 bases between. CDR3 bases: TGTGCCAGCAGTAGGAACCAGAACACTGAAGCTTTCTTT. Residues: CASSRNQNTEAFF.

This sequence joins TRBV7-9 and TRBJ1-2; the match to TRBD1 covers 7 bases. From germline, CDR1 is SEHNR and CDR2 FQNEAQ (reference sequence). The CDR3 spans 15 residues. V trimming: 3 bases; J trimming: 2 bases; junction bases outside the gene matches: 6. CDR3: CASSFGTALNYGYTF. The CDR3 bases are TGTGCCAGCAGCTTTGGGACAGCGCTCAACTATGGCTACACCTTC.

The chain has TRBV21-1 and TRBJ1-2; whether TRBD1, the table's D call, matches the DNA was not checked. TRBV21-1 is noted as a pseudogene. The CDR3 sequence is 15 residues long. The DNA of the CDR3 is TGTGCCAGCTTCCCTAAACCGGACAGTACCTATGGCTACACCTTC. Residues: CASFPKPDSTYGYTF.

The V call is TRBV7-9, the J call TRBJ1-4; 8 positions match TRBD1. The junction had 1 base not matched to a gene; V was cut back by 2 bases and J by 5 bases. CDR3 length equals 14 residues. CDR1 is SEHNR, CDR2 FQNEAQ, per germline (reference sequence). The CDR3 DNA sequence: TGTGCCAGCAGCTTACGACAGGGGAATGAAAAACTGTTTTTT. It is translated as CASSLRQGNEKLFF.

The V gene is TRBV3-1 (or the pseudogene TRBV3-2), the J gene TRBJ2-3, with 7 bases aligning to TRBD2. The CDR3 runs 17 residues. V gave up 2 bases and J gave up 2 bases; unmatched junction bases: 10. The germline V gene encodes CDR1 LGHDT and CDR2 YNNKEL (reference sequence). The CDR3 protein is CASSQPSGDFPTDTQYF. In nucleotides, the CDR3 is TGTGCCAGCAGCCAACCTAGCGGAGACTTCCCCACAGATACGCAGTATTTT.

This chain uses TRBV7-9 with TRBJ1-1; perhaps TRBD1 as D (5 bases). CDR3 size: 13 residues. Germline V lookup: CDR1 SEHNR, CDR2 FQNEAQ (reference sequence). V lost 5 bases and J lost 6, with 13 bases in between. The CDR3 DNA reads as TGTGCCAGCAGCCTAGGGACCTCCCCTGAAGCTTTCTTT. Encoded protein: CASSLGTSPEAFF.

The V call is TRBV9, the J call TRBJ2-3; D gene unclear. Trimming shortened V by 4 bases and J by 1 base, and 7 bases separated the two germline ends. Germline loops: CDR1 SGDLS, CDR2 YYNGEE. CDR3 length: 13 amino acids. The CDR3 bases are TGTGCCAGCAGCTCCGTCCGCACAGATACGCAGTATTTT. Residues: CASSSVRTDTQYF.